This T cell receptor (beta chain) was identified during a study of persistence of HIV-infected CD4 T cells. Study-level background: Up to roughly 200 mL blood was drawn at multiple time points; a couple of donors had single-time leukapheresis.

The libraries were made with immunoSEQ version 4 in survey mode. Sequencing was performed with immunoSEQ multiplex PCR; in TCRdb, only in-frame clones are kept and a portion is missing. In the table there are tens of thousands of clones, over 80% of which are singletons. CDR1 is LNHDA, CDR2 SQIVND, per germline (reference sequence). V lost 0 bases and J 2 bases, leaving 6 bases between the germline ends. This CDR3 region has 14 residues. This nonspecific control used anti-CD3/anti-CD28 bead stimulation of CD4+ T cells. CD4+ T cells upregulating both CD40 ligand and CD69 were sorted as responding cells. Anti-CD28/CD49d costimulation, CD40-blocking antibody and enfuvirtide were given to CD8-depleted PBMCs for 18 hours. Note on this clone: No antigen is known for it.

This clonotype was obtained from an adult man with HIV who was CMV-seropositive. Sequenced material: CD4+ T cells sorted from PBMCs after roughly 17-hour stimulation, taken from a patient who received antiretroviral therapy. The J gene is TRBJ2-3, the V gene TRBV19; no clear D gene. The DNA for the CDR3 is TGTGCCAGTAGTATAGATTTTAACACAGATACGCAGTATTTT. Translating gives CASSIDFNTDTQYF.